Shown below are 15 T cell receptor beta chains from a single sample sequenced in a study of glioma-infiltrating T cells after dendritic cell vaccination. The time point is: after dendritic cell vaccination, including at tumor progression/relapse. Produced via immunoSEQ multiplex PCR; TCRdb's table is partial and in-frame only. Of approximately 24,000 clones listed, around nine tenths are singletons. This specimen was blood, taken after dendritic cell vaccination. The receptor set was obtained from a human donor with glioblastoma.

The rearrangement joins TRBV5-6 to TRBJ2-3, with 9 bases matching TRBD2. The J segment lost 2 bases and the V segment lost 4 bases, leaving 8 bases of the junction unmatched. Per germline, CDR1 SGHDT and CDR2 YYEEEE. This CDR3 is 16 amino acids long. This CDR3 is CASSLVSGGLTDTQYF. The CDR3 DNA is TGTGCCAGCAGCCTAGTTAGCGGGGGCCTCACAGATACGCAGTATTTT.

This chain links TRBV6-6 with TRBJ1-4; unclear D gene. Germline values: CDR1 MNHNY, CDR2 SVGAGI (reference sequence). The CDR3 extends over 15 amino acids. V was shortened by 6 bases and J by 0 bases, with 11 bases between the two germline ends. CDR3 sequence: CASSREFATNEKLFF. The CDR3 nucleotides read TGTGCCAGCAGCCGCGAGTTTGCAACTAATGAAAAACTGTTTTTT.

In its sample, this clone was seen a few times. The chain carries TRBV6-6 and TRBJ2-3; TRBD2 aligns across 9 bases. J lost 6 bases, V lost 2 bases, and 6 bases had no gene match. Germline CDR1 MNHNY, CDR2 SVGAGI (reference sequence). This CDR3 is built from 15 residues. The CDR3 reads CASSYERGAGDTQYF. The DNA for the CDR3 is TGTGCCAGCAGTTACGAGCGGGGGGCAGGGGATACGCAGTATTTT.

This clone was detected once. This chain links TRBV6-1 with TRBJ1-2; 7 bases agree with TRBD1. This CDR3 contains 13 residues. Germline V gene lookup returns CDR1 MNHNS and CDR2 SASEGT. In DNA form, the CDR3 reads TGTGTCAGGGGGGGGCTAAGTGGGGGTGGCTACACCTTC. It is translated as CVRGGLSGGGYTF.

This CDR3 is CASGRDSGRETQYF. The CDR3 DNA follows: TGTGCCAGCGGCCGGGACAGTGGTAGAGAGACCCAGTACTTC. The chain combines TRBV28 with TRBJ2-5; TRBD1 aligns across 7 bases. Germline V lookup: CDR1 MDHEN, CDR2 SYDVKM. This CDR3 contains 14 residues. After removal of 8 bases from V and 4 bases from J, the junction contained 10 bases not matched to a gene.

The chain joins TRBV7-6 to TRBJ2-7; the match to TRBD2 covers 11 bases. The CDR3 totals 15 residues. Germline V CDR1 and CDR2: SGHVS, FNYEAQ. The V gene end was trimmed by 2 bases and the J gene end by 6 bases; junction bases not matched to a gene: 6. The CDR3 spells CASSLTSGGGSEQYF. The CDR3 coding sequence is TGTGCCAGCAGCTTAACTAGCGGGGGAGGTAGCGAGCAGTACTTC.

This chain's CDR3 is CASSQDAAGIGNIQYF. DNA for the CDR3: TGCGCCAGCAGCCAAGACGCGGCGGGAATTGGGAACATTCAGTACTTC. The rearrangement joins TRBV4-1 to TRBJ2-4, with TRBD2 as a possible D gene (6 bases). This CDR3 is built from 16 residues. The V end was cut by 0 bases, the J end by 7 bases, with 16 bases between. Looked up from germline, CDR1 is MGHRA and CDR2 is YSYEKL.

The rearrangement links TRBV11-2 to TRBJ1-2, with 7 bases matching TRBD1. Germline CDR1 and CDR2: SGHAT and FQNNGV. The length of the CDR3 is 16 residues. V was clipped by 0 bases and J by 5 bases; unmatched bases: 9. The CDR3 loop is CASSLDRTGEGYGYTF. The CDR3 DNA follows: TGTGCCAGCAGCTTAGACAGAACAGGGGAAGGGTATGGCTACACCTTC.

The rearrangement links TRBV27 to TRBJ2-1; 8 bases agree with TRBD2. With 2 bases clipped from V and 6 bases from J, the junction kept 3 bases outside the gene matches. Germline V CDR1 and CDR2: MNHEY, SMNVEV (reference sequence). This CDR3 region has 14 residues. CDR3 in DNA: TGTGCCAGCAGTTTAAGCGGGGGAGGCAATGAGCAGTTCTTC. Its protein is CASSLSGGGNEQFF.

This chain connects TRBV27 to TRBJ2-5; D gene ambiguous. CDR3 length: 13 amino acids. Germline values: CDR1 MNHEY, CDR2 SMNVEV (reference sequence). Trimming took off 0 bases at V and 5 bases at J, with 7 bases between the two ends. The CDR3 region is CASSLSWAETQYF. The CDR3 DNA follows: TGTGCCAGCAGTTTATCTTGGGCTGAGACCCAGTACTTC.

In its sample, this clone was seen once. The gene calls are TRBV5-1 and TRBJ2-5; D perhaps matches TRBD1 (6 bases). V shed 3 bases and J shed 5 bases, with 14 bases lying between them. The CDR3 consists of 14 residues. The V gene's germline CDR1 is SGHRS and CDR2 YFSETQ. The CDR3 DNA reads TGCGCCAGCAGCTCCACGACAGGCTTGGAGACCCAGTACTTC. Protein product: CASSSTTGLETQYF.

This clone has a single count. This chain joins TRBV7-8 and TRBJ2-7; TRBD1 is a possible D gene (6 bases). CDR3 size: 13 residues. In germline, CDR1 is SGHVS, CDR2 FQNEAQ. Trimming took off 6 bases at V and 6 bases at J, with 15 bases between the two ends. DNA of the CDR3: TGTGCCAGCAGTCAGGGGCGCGAGTTCGAGCAGTACTTC. Translating gives CASSQGREFEQYF.

CDR3 sequence reads: CASSWGTGGADTQYF. The CDR3 DNA is TGCGCCAGCAGCTGGGGGACAGGGGGCGCAGATACGCAGTATTTT. The chain carries TRBV5-1 and TRBJ2-3, with 12 bases lining up with TRBD1. V dropped 3 bases and J dropped 4; count of bases not matched to a gene: 3. Germline CDR1 is SGHRS and CDR2 is YFSETQ. The CDR3 totals 15 residues.

The chain links TRBV9 to TRBJ2-2; 7 nucleotides agree with TRBD2. The CDR3 extends over 13 amino acids. Germline V gene lookup returns CDR1 SGDLS and CDR2 YYNGEE. After removal of 7 bases from V and 6 bases from J, the junction contained 6 bases not matched to a gene. The CDR3 region has the DNA TGTGCCAGCGGGGGGGAAATCGCCGGGGAGCTGTTTTTT. Its translation is CASGGEIAGELFF.

The J gene is TRBJ1-2, the V gene TRBV5-8; D gene unclear. The germline CDR1 and CDR2 sequences are SGHTS and YDEGEE. The V and J ends lost 5 bases and 0 bases respectively, with 8 bases between them. The CDR3 has 13 residues. CDR3: CASRARSNYGYTF. As DNA, the CDR3 is TGTGCCAGCAGAGCCCGCTCTAACTATGGCTACACCTTC.